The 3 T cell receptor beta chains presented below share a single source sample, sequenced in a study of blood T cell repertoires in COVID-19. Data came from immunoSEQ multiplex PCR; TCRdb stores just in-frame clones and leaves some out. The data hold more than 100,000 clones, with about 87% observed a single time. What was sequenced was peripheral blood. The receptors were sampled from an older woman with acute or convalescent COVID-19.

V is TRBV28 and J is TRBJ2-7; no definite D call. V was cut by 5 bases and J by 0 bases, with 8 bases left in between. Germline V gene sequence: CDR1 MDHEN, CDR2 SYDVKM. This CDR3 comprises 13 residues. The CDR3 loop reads CASSPGPSYEQYF. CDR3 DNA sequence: TGTGCCAGCAGTCCAGGTCCCTCCTACGAGCAGTACTTC.

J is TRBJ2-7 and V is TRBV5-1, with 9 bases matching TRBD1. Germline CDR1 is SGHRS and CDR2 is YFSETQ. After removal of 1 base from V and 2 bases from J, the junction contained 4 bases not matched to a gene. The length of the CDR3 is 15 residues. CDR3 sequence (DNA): TGCGCCAGCAGCTTGCGGGGACAGGGCCCCTACGAGCAGTACTTC. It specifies CASSLRGQGPYEQYF.

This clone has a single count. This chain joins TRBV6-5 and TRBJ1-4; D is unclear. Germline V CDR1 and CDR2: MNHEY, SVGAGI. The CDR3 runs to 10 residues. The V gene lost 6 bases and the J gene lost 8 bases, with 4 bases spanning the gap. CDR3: CASRREKLFF. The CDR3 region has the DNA TGTGCCAGCAGGAGAGAAAAACTGTTTTTT.